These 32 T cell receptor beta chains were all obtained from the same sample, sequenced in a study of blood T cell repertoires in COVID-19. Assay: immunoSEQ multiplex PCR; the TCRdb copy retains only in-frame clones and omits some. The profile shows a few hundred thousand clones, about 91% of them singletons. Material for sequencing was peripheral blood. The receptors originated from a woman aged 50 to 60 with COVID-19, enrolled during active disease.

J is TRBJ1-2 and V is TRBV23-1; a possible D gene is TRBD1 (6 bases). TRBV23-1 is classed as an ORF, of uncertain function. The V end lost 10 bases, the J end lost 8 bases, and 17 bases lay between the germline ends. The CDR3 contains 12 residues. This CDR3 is CATKPRGGGYTF. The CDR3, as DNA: TGCGCCACCAAACCTAGGGGGGGCGGCTACACCTTC.

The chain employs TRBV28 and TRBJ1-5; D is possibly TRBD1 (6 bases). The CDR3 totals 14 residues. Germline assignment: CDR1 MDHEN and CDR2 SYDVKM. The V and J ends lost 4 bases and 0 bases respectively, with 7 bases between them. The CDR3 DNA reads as TGTGCCAGCAGTTCAGGGGTTAGCAATCAGCCCCAGCATTTT. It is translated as CASSSGVSNQPQHF.

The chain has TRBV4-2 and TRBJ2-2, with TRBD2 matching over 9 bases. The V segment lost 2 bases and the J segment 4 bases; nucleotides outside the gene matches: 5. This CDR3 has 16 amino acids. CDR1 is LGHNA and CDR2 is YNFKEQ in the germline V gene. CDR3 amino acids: CASSQRAGGSTGELFF. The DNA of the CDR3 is TGTGCCAGCAGCCAACGAGCGGGGGGCAGCACCGGGGAGCTGTTTTTT.

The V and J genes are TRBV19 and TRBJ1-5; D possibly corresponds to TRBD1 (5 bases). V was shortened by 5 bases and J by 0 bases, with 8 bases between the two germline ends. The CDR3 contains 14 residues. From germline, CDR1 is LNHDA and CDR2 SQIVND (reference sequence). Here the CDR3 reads CASSPTVSNQPQHF. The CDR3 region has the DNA TGTGCCAGTAGTCCGACAGTTAGCAATCAGCCCCAGCATTTT.

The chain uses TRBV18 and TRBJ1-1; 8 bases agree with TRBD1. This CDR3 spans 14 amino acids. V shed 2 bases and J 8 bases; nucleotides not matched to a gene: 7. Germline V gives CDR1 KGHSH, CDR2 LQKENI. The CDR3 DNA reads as TGTGCCAGCTCACCAAGGAGCGACAGGGGAGAAGCTTTCTTT. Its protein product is CASSPRSDRGEAFF.

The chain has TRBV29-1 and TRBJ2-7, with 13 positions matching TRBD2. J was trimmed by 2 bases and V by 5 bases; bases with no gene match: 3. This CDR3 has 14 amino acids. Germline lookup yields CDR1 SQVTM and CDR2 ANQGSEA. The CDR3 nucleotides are TGCAGCGTTAGACTAGCGGGGGGCCCCTACGAGCAGTACTTC. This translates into CSVRLAGGPYEQYF.

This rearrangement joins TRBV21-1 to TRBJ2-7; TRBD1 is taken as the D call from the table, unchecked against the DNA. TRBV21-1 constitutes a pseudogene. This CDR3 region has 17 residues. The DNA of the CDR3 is TGTGCCAGCAGCACAAAAGACGAGACAGGGGACCCCTACGAGCAGTACTTC. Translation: CASSTKDETGDPYEQYF.

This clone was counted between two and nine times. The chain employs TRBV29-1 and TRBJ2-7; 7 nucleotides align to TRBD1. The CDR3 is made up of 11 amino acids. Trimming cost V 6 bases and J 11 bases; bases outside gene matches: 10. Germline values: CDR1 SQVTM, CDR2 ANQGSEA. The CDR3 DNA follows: TGCAGCGTCGTACAGGGGATGCGTAAGTACTTC. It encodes CSVVQGMRKYF.

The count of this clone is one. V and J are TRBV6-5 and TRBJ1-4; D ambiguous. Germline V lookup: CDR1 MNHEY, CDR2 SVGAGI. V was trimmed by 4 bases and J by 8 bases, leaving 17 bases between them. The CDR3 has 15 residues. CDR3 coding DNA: TGTGCCAGCAGTTCCCCCAACATGGGAGGGGAAAAACTGTTTTTT. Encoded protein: CASSSPNMGGEKLFF.

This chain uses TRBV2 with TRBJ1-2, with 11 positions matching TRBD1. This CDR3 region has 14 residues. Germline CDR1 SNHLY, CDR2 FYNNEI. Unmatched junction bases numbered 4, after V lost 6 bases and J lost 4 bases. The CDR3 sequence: CASSGTGGIYGYTF. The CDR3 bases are TGTGCCAGCAGCGGGACAGGGGGAATCTATGGCTACACCTTC.

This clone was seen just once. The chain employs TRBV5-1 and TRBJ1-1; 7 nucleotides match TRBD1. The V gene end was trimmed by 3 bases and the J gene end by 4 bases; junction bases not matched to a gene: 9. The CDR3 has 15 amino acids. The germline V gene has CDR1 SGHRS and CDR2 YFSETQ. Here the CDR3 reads CASSSWVAGGTEAFF. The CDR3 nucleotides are TGCGCCAGCAGCTCGTGGGTCGCAGGGGGCACTGAAGCTTTCTTT.

In DNA form, the CDR3 reads TGTGCCAGCAGCTTATTAGCGAGTTCACCCCTCCACTTT. Its protein product is CASSLLASSPLHF. The V call is TRBV7-2, the J call TRBJ1-6; no clear D. The germline V and J ends were trimmed by 2 bases and 9 bases, with 8 bases remaining between them. Germline V gives CDR1 SGHTA, CDR2 FQGNSA. This CDR3 comprises 13 residues.

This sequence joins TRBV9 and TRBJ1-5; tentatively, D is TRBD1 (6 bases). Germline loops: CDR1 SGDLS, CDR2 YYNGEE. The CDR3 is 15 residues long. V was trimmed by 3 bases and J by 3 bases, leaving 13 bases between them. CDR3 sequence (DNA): TGTGCCAGCAGCGCGGGAGGGGGGTACAATCAGCCCCAGCATTTT. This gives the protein CASSAGGGYNQPQHF.

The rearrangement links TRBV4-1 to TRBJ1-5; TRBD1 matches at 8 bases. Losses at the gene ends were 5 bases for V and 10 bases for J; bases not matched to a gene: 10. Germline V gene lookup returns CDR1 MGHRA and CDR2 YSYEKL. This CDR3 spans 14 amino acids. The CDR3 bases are TGCGCCAGCAGCTCGGGACAGGAGGGGACACCCCAGCATTTT. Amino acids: CASSSGQEGTPQHF.

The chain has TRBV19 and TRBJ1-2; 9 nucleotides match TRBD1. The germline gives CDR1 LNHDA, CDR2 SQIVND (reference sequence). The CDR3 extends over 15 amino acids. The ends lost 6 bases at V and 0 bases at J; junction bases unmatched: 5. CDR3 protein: CASRGTGRSNYGYTF. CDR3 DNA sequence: TGTGCCAGTAGGGGGACAGGGCGGTCTAACTATGGCTACACCTTC. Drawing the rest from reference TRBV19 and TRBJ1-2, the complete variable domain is DGGITQSPKYLFRKEGQNVTLSCEQNLNHDAMYWYRQDPGQGLRLIYYSQIVNDFQKGDIAEGYSVSREKKESFPLTVTSAQKNPTAFYLCASRGTGRSNYGYTFGSGTRLTVV.

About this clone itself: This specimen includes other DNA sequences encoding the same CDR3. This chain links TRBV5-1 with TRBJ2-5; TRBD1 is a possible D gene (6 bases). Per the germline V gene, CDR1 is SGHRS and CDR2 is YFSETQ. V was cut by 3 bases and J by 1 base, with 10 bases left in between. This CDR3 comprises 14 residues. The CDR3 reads CASSSQGSQETQYF. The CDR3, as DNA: TGCGCCAGCAGCTCACAGGGTAGCCAAGAGACCCAGTACTTC.

The CDR3 protein is CASSLVQGSYNEQFF. The CDR3 nucleotides are TGCGCCAGCAGCTTGGTTCAGGGTTCCTACAATGAGCAGTTCTTC. V is TRBV5-1 and J is TRBJ2-1, with D possibly matching TRBD1 (5 bases). Looked up from germline, CDR1 is SGHRS and CDR2 is YFSETQ. The CDR3 loop spans 15 amino acids. Trimming took off 0 bases at V and 1 base at J, with 8 bases between the two ends.

CDR3 in amino acids: CASSSRTALNTEAFF. CDR3 DNA sequence: TGTGCCAGCAGCTCCCGGACAGCCTTGAACACTGAAGCTTTCTTT. J is TRBJ1-1 and V is TRBV7-6; D perhaps matches TRBD1 (6 bases). The CDR3 totals 15 residues. With 4 bases removed from V and 0 bases from J, the gap between germline ends came to 12 bases. Germline V gene data show CDR1 as SGHVS and CDR2 as FNYEAQ. Drawing the rest from reference TRBV7-6 and TRBJ1-1, the complete variable domain is GAGVSQSPRYKVTKRGQDVALRCDPISGHVSLYWYRQALGQGPEFLTYFNYEAQQDKSGLPNDRFSAERPEGSISTLTIQRTEQRDSAMYRCASSSRTALNTEAFFGQGTRLTVV.

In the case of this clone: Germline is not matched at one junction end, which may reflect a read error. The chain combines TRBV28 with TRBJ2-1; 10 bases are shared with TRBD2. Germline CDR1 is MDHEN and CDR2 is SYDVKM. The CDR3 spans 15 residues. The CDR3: CASSLRRVGLAVPVF. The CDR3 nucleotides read TGTGCCAGCAGTTTAAGGCGAGTCGGACTAGCGGTACCGGTCTTC.

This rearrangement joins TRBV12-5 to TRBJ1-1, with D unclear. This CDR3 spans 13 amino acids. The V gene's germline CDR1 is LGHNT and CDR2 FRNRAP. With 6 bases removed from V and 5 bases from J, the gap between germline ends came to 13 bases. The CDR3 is CASGRVIGTEAFF. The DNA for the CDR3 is TGTGCTAGTGGGAGGGTAATTGGGACTGAAGCTTTCTTT.

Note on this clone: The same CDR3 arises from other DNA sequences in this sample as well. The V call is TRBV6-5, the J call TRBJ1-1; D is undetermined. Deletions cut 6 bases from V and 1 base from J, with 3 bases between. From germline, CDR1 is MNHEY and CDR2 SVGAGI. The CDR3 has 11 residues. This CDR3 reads CASRRNTEAFF. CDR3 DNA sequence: TGTGCCAGCAGGCGGAACACTGAAGCTTTCTTT.

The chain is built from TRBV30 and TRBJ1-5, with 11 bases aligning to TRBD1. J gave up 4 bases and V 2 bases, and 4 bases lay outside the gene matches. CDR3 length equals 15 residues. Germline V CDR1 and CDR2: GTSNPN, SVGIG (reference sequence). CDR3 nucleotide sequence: TGTGCCTGGAGTAGGGACAGGGGGTATAATCAGCCCCAGCATTTT. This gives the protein CAWSRDRGYNQPQHF.

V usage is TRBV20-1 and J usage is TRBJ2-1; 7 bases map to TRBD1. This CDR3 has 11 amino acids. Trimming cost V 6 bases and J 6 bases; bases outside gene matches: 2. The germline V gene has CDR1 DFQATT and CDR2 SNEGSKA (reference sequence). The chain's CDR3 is CSAGQSNEQFF. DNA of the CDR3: TGCAGTGCGGGACAGTCCAATGAGCAGTTCTTC.

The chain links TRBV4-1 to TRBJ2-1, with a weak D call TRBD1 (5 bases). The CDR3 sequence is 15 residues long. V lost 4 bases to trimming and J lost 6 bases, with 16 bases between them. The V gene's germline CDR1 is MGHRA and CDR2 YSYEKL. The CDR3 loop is CASSPLGLQVNEQFF. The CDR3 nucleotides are TGCGCCAGCAGCCCCTTAGGGTTACAGGTCAATGAGCAGTTCTTC.

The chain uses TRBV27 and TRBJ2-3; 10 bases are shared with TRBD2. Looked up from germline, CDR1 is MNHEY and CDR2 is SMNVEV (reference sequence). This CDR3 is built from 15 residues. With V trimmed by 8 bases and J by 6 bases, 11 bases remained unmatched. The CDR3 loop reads CASVQLAGEGDTQYF. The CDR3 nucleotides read TGTGCCAGCGTCCAGCTAGCGGGGGAGGGTGATACGCAGTATTTT.

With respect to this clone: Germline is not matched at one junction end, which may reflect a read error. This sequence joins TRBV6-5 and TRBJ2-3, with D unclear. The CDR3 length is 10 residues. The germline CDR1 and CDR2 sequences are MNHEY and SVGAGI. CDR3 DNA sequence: TGTGCCAGCAGCAAAGATACGCAGTATTTT. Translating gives CASSKDTQYF.

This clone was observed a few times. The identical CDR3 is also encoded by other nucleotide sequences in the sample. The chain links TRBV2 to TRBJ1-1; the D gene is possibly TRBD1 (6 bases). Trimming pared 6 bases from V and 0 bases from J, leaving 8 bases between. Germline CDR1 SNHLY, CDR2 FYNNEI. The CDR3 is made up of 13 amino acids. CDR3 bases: TGTGCCAGCAGCACAGGGATGAACACTGAAGCTTTCTTT. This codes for CASSTGMNTEAFF.

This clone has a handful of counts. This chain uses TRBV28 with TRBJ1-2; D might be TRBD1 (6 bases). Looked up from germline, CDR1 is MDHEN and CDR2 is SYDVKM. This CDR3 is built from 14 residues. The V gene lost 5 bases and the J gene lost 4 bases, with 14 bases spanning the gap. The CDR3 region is CASSLGGATYGYTF. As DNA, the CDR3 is TGTGCCAGCAGTCTAGGGGGGGCGACCTATGGCTACACCTTC.

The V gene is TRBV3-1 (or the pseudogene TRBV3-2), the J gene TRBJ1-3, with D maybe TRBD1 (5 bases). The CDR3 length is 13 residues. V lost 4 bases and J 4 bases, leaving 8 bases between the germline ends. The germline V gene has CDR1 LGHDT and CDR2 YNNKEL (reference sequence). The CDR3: CASSLNRGNTIYF. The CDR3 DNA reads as TGTGCCAGCAGCCTTAACAGGGGAAACACCATATATTTT.

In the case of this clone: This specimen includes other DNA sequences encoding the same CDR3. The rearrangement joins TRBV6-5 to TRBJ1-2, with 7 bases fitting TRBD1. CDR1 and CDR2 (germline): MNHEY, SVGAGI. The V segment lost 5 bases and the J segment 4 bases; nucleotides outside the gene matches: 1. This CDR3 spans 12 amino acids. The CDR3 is CASSPGGYGYTF. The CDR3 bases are TGTGCCAGCAGTCCAGGGGGCTATGGCTACACCTTC.

The CDR3 spells CATSRGTQGTANVLTF. CDR3 sequence (DNA): TGTGCCACCAGCAGAGGGACACAGGGGACAGCCAACGTCCTGACTTTC. V usage is TRBV15 and J usage is TRBJ2-6; 7 positions match TRBD1. The germline CDR1 and CDR2 sequences are LNHNV and YYDKDF (reference sequence). V lost 1 base to trimming and J lost 7 bases; unmatched junction nucleotides: 7. CDR3 length: 16 amino acids.

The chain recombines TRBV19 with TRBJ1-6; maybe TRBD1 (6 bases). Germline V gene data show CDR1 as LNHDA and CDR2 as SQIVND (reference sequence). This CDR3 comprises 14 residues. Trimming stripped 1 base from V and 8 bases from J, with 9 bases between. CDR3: CASSIGDTYSPLHF. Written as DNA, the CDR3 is TGTGCCAGTAGTATAGGGGACACATATTCACCCCTCCACTTT.